Detailed here is one T cell receptor (beta chain). Its antigen is unknown. The CDR3 covers 14 residues. The germline CDR1 and CDR2 sequences are MDHEN and SYDVKM. This sample is part of a study of graft-versus-host responses after intestinal transplantation. The overall study: Anti-thymocyte globulin induction preceded 2 to 4 years of tacrolimus and steroid maintenance in all recipients. Whole-study findings and limits: Early declines in HvG clones that occurred post-transplant were associated with peak circulating GvH clone levels. GvH clones were found in recipient marrow; some appeared first in ileum or blood.

Some clones are missing from TCRdb's copy, which holds only in-frame ones; the method was immunoSEQ multiplex PCR. In the table there are about 90,000 clones, around 90% of which are singletons. This specimen consisted of unstimulated CD4+ T cells sorted from spleen or lymph node cells, obtained before intestinal transplant. This chain connects TRBV28 to TRBJ2-5, with D perhaps assigned TRBD1 or TRBD2 (6 bases each). The J call may be faulty, since TRBJ2-7 better matches the DNA end. The origin of this receptor is a human donor who received an intestinal transplant. Here the CDR3 DNA reads TGTGCCAGCATCAAACAGGGAGGTGGCTACGAGCAGTACTTC. Translated: CASIKQGGGYEQYF.